This is a list of T cell receptor beta chains from one sample in a study of cytomegalovirus exposure and HLA in healthy donors. Profiled with immunoSEQ multiplex PCR; TCRdb holds only in-frame clones, not every one. The sample lists about 140,000 clones, just under 85% occurring once. The sequencing sample was made of PBMCs. The receptors originated from a man aged 35 to 55 in good health and CMV-seropositive. The CDR3 runs from the conserved cysteine through the conserved F or W. A D gene is named only where the DNA matches it firmly. A clone size is listed for some rows: how often the clone was seen (once, few, many), or a class if it is expanded.

>-|TRBJ2-3|-|TRBV5-1
TGCGCCAGCAGCTTGGACTCTCCGGGAGCAGATACGCAGTATTTT
CASSLDSPGADTQYF
>-|TRBJ2-7|-|TRBV7-9
TGTGCCAGCAGCTTAGGACTCCTTGAGCACGAGCAGTACTTC
CASSLGLLEHEQYF
>TRBD1|TRBJ1-5|-|TRBV10-2
TGCGCCAGCCGCGACCGCGGGACAGGGTTGCCTGAGGGGGATCAGCCCCAGCATTTT
CASRDRGTGLPEGDQPQHF
>TRBD1|TRBJ2-5|-|TRBV30
TGTGCCTGGAGTGTTTCCCGGACAGGGAAAGAAGAGACCCAGTACTTC
CAWSVSRTGKEETQYF
>-|TRBJ2-1|few|TRBV19
TGTGCCAGAGCGGGCGAGGGGAAAATCATCAATGAGCAGTTCTTC
CARAGEGKIINEQFF
>-|TRBJ2-3|-|TRBV5-1
TGCGCCAGCAGCCGGGGTGCAGATACGCAGTATTTT
CASSRGADTQYF
>-|TRBJ1-2|-|TRBV30
TGTGCCTGGAGTGCATATCGGGGGACTAACTATGGCTACACCTTC
CAWSAYRGTNYGYTF
>-|TRBJ1-2|-|TRBV19
TGTGCCAGTAGTATAGGGGCGTTAAACTATGGCTACACCTTC
CASSIGALNYGYTF
>TRBD2|TRBJ2-5|-|TRBV5-8
TGTGCCAGCAGCTTGGGCGCCCGGGGGGGAAAAGAGACCCAGTACTTC
CASSLGARGGKETQYF
>-|TRBJ1-2|-|TRBV15
TGTGCCACCAGCAGAGATTTGAGGGTCTCTAACTATGGCTACACCTTC
CATSRDLRVSNYGYTF
>TRBD1|TRBJ1-2|-|TRBV5-6
TGTGCCAGCAGCTTGGACAGGGGCCTAATATCTTCGGGCTACACCTTC
CASSLDRGLISSGYTF
>TRBD2|TRBJ2-5|-|TRBV5-1
TGCGCCAGCAGCAGCGGGGGAGTCCAAGAGACCCAGTACTTC
CASSSGGVQETQYF
>-|TRBJ2-5|-|TRBV11-1
TGTGCCAGCAGCTTAGTAGGCGGGGGCGGAGAGACCCAGTACTTC
CASSLVGGGGETQYF
>TRBD2|TRBJ2-7|-|TRBV30
TGTGCCTGGGTAGGGTCTAGCGGGCCATACGAGCAGTACTTC
CAWVGSSGPYEQYF
>TRBD1|TRBJ2-5|-|TRBV5-1
TGCGCCAGCAGCTTGGGACCGACAGGGGGGGTTGAGACCCAGTACTTC
CASSLGPTGGVETQYF
>TRBD1|TRBJ1-1|-|TRBV7-2
TGTGCCAGCAGCTCGCACCCACAGGGGGCAGGGACTGAAGCTTTCTTT
CASSSHPQGAGTEAFF
>TRBD2|TRBJ2-5|-|TRBV5-1
TGCGCCAGCAGCCCCGGGACTAGGGCAATGCAAGAGACCCAGTACTTC
CASSPGTRAMQETQYF
>TRBD1|TRBJ1-5|-|TRBV10-3
TGTGCCATCAGTGATAGTTCATCAGCACAGGGGAGGCCCCAGCATTTT
CAISDSSSAQGRPQHF
>TRBD2|TRBJ2-3|-|TRBV30
TGTGCCTGGAGTGTAGGTAGCGGGACAGATACGCAGTATTTT
CAWSVGSGTDTQYF
>-|TRBJ1-1|-|TRBV30
TGTGCCTCAGAGAATATGAGGGCTGAAGCTTTCTTT
CASENMRAEAFF
>TRBD1|TRBJ1-1|-|TRBV4-3
TGCGCCAGCAACCAACAAGGACAGGGGAAAGGGAACACTGAAGCTTTCTTT
CASNQQGQGKGNTEAFF
>-|TRBJ1-1|-|TRBV29-1
TGCAGCGTTAAGGGGGTTACGTTGAACACTGAAGCTTTCTTT
CSVKGVTLNTEAFF
>-|TRBJ1-1|-|TRBV29-1
TGCAGCGTTGAAGGGCTCAGGGTTAAGGCTGAAGCTTTCTTT
CSVEGLRVKAEAFF
>-|TRBJ2-7|few|TRBV6-5
TGTGCCAGCAGTTACTCAGCAGGGCAGGGCGTGCAGTACTTC
CASSYSAGQGVQYF
>-|TRBJ1-6|-|TRBV7-8
TGTGCCAGCAGCTTTGAGGGTAATTCACCCCTCCACTTT
CASSFEGNSPLHF
>-|TRBJ2-7|-|TRBV19
TGTGCCAGTAGGTACAGCCCCGAAAGTGGGTACGAGCAGTACTTC
CASRYSPESGYEQYF